This T cell receptor (beta chain) was recovered during a study of blood T cell repertoires in COVID-19. As for the study in general: Whether acute or convalescent, the COVID-19 samples came from the United States, Italy and Spain. Sources were T cells, B-cell-depleted T cells, or PBMCs; the material itself was cDNA or gDNA.

Original methodology: Estimation of nucleated cell counts was performed using reference gene primer amplification. The method was immunoSEQ multiplex PCR; TCRdb's version includes in-frame clones alone and lacks a portion of them. V and J calls and clone size come straight from that table; D and trimming were deduced from the DNA. The data show about 120,000 clones, about 70% seen once. The specimen was peripheral blood. The sequence came from a man aged 60 to 69 with acute or convalescent COVID-19.

The CDR3 spells CASSFLPGLAGDGELFF. The CDR3 region has the DNA TGTGCCAGCAGCTTCCTCCCTGGACTAGCGGGGGACGGGGAGCTGTTTTTT. The chain joins TRBV7-3 to TRBJ2-2, with 13 positions matching TRBD2. The germline gives CDR1 SGHTA, CDR2 FQGTGA. Unmatched junction bases numbered 8, after V lost 3 bases and J lost 7 bases. This CDR3 comprises 17 residues.